This TCR beta chain was sequenced during a study of blood T cell repertoires in COVID-19. Turning to the study itself: Some COVID-19 samples were acute and others convalescent; all came from the United States, Italy and Spain.

CDR3 length: 13 residues. V trimming: 4 bases; J trimming: 6 bases; junction bases outside the gene matches: 7. Germline V gene data show CDR1 as SGHDT and CDR2 as YYEEEE. Only in-frame clones appear in the TCRdb table, and some are missing; sequencing was by immunoSEQ multiplex PCR. The table lists about 19,000 clones, more than 85% of them singletons. This chain joins TRBV5-6 and TRBJ2-7, with 7 bases that match TRBD1. This TCR was recovered from a human donor in a cohort sampled during active COVID-19. The sample comprised peripheral blood. This chain's CDR3 is CASSPQGFGEQYF. CDR3 DNA sequence: TGTGCCAGCAGCCCACAGGGGTTCGGCGAGCAGTACTTC.